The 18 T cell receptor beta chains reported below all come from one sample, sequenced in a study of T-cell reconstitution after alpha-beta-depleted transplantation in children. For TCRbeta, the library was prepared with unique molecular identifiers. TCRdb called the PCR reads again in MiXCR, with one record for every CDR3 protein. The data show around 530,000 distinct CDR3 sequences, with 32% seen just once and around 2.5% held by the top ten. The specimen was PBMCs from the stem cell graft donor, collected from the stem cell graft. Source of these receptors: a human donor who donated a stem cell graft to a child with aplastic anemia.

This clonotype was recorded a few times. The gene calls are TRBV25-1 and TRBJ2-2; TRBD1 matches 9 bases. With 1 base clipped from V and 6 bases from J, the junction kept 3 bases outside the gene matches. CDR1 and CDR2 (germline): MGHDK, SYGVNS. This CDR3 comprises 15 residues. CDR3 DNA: TGTGCCAGCAGTGAATCGACAGGGGGTCCCGGGGAGCTGTTTTTT. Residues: CASSESTGGPGELFF.

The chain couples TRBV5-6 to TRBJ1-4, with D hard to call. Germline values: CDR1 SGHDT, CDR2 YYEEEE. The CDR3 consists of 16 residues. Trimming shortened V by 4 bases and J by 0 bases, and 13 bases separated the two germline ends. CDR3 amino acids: CASSVLGPATNEKLFF. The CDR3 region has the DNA TGTGCCAGCAGCGTACTCGGTCCAGCAACTAATGAAAAACTGTTTTTT.

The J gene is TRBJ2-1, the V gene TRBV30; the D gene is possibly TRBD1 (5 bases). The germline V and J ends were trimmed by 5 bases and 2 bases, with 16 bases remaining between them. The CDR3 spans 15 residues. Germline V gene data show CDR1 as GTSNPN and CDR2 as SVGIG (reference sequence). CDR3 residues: CAWSRWGTAYNEQFF. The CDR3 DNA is TGTGCCTGGTCTAGGTGGGGCACAGCCTACAATGAGCAGTTCTTC. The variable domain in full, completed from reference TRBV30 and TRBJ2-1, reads SQTIHQWPATLVQPVGSPLSLECTVEGTSNPNLYWYRQAAGRGLQLLFYSVGIGQISSEVPQNLSASRPQDRQFILSSKKLLLSDSGFYLCAWSRWGTAYNEQFFGPGTRLTVL.

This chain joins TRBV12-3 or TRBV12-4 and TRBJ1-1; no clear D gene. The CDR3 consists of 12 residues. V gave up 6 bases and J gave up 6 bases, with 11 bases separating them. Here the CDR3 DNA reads TGTGCCAGCAGAAATCCGGGCGCTGAAGCTTTCTTT. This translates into CASRNPGAEAFF.

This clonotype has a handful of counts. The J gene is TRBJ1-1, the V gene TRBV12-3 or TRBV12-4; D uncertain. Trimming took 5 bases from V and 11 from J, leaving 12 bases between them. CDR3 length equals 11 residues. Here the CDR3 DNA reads TGTGCCAGCAGTACCCGGACGAGCGCTTTCTTT. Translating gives CASSTRTSAFF.

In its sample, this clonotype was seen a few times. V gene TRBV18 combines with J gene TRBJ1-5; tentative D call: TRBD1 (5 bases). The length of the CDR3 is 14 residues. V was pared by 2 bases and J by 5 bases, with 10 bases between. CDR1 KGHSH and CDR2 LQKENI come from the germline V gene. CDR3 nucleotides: TGTGCCAGCTCACCAGGGGCGTTAGATCAGCCCCAGCATTTT. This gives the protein CASSPGALDQPQHF.

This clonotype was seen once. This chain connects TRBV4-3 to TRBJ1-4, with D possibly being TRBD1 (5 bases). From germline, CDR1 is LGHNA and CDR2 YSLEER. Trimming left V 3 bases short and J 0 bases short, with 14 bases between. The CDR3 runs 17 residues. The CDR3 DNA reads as TGCGCCAGCAGCCAGGCGCGGACGGGACCAACTAATGAAAAACTGTTTTTT. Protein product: CASSQARTGPTNEKLFF.

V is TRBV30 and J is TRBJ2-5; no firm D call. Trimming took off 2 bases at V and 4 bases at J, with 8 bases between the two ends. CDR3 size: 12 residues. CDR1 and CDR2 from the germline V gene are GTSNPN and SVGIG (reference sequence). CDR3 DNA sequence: TGTGCCTGGAGTTTCGCCGGAGAGACCCAGTACTTC. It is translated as CAWSFAGETQYF.

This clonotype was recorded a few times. The CDR3 region is CSADYRGAGELFF. The CDR3 region has the DNA TGCAGCGCCGACTACAGAGGTGCCGGGGAGCTGTTTTTT. The genes are TRBV29-1 and TRBJ2-2; a weak D match, TRBD2 (5 bases). V was shortened by 7 bases and J by 6 bases, with 15 bases between the two germline ends. Germline CDR1 and CDR2: SQVTM and ANQGSEA. This CDR3 has 13 residues.

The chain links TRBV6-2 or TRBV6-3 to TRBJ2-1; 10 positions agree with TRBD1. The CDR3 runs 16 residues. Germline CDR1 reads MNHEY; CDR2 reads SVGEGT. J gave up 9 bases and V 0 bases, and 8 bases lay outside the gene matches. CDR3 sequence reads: CASSYSTDRGLAEQFF. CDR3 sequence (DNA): TGTGCCAGCAGTTACTCGACCGACAGGGGGCTTGCTGAGCAGTTCTTC.

The CDR3 reads CASSLQGPAYEQYF. The CDR3 nucleotides are TGTGCCAGCAGTTTACAGGGCCCGGCCTACGAGCAGTACTTC. The chain employs TRBV28 and TRBJ2-7, with D possibly being TRBD1 (5 bases). The CDR3 consists of 14 residues. V lost 2 bases to trimming and J lost 2 bases, with 10 bases between them. Germline CDR1 and CDR2: MDHEN and SYDVKM.

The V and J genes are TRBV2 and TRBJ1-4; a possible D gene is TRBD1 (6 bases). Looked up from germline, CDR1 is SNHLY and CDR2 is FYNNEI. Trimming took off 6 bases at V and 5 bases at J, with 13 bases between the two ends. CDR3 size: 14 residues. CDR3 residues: CASRADSLNEKLFF. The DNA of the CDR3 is TGTGCCAGCAGAGCGGACAGCTTGAATGAAAAACTGTTTTTT.

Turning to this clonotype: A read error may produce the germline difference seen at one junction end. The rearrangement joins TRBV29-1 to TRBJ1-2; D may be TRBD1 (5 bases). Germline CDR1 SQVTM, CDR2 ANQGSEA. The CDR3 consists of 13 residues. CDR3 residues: CSVEYAGLYDYTF. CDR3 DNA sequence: TGCAGCGTTGAATATGCAGGGCTATATGACTACACCTTC.

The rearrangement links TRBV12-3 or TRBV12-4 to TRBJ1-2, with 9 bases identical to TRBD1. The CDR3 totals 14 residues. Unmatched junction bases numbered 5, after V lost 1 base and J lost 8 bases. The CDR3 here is CASSLGGTGQGYTF. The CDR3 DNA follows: TGTGCCAGCAGTTTAGGGGGGACAGGGCAGGGCTACACCTTC.

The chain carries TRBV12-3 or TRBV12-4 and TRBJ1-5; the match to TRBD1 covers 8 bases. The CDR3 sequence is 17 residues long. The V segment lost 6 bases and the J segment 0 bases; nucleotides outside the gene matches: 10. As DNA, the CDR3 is TGTGCCAGCAGGGAAACCGGGACAGGATATAGCAATCAGCCCCAGCATTTT. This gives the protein CASRETGTGYSNQPQHF.

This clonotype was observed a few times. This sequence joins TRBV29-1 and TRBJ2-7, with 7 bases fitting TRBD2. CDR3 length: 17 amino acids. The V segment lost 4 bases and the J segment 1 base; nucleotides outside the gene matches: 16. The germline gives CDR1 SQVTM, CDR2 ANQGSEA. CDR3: CSVVSGFGRETSYEQYF. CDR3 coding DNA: TGCAGCGTTGTATCGGGGTTTGGGCGGGAGACATCCTACGAGCAGTACTTC.

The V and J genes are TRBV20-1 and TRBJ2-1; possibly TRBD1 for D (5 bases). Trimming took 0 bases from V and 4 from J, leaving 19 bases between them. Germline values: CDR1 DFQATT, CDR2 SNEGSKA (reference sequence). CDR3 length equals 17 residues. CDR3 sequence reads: CSARDTSGQGIYNEQFF. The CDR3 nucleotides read TGCAGTGCTAGAGATACGAGTGGGCAGGGCATTTACAATGAGCAGTTCTTC.

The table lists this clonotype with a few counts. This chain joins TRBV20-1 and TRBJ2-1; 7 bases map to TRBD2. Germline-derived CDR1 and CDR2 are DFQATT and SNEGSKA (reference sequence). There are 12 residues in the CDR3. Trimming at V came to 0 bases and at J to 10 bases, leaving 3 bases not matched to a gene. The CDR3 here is CSARDQTSEQFF. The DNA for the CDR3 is TGCAGTGCTAGAGATCAGACTAGCGAGCAGTTCTTC.